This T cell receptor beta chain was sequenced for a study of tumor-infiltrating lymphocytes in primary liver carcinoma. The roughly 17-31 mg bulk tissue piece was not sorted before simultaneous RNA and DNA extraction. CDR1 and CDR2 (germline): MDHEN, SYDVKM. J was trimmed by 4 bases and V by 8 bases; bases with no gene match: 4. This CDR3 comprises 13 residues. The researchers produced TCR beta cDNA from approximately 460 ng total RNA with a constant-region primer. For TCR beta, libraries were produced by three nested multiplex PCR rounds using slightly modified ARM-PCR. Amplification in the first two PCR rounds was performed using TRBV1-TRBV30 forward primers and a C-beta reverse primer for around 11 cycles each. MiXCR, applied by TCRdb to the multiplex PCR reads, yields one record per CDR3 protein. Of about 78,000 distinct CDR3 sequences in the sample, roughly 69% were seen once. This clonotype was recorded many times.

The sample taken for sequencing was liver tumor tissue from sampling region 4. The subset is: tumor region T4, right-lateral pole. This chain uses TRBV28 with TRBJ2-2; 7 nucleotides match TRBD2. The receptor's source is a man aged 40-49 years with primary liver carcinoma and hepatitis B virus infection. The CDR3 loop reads CASGDYLTGELFF. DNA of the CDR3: TGTGCCAGCGGGGACTACCTCACCGGGGAGCTGTTTTTT.